The T cell receptor beta chain under discussion was sequenced for a study of shared clonotypes between healthy human individuals. Whole-study findings and limits: Non-shared clonotypes displayed generation probabilities falling below those of clonotypes present in all four donors.

There are 13 residues in the CDR3. With V trimmed by 6 bases and J by 4 bases, 3 bases remained unmatched. In germline, CDR1 is ENHRY, CDR2 SYGVKD. In regard to this clone: What it binds is not known.

Assay: immunoSEQ multiplex PCR; the TCRdb copy retains only in-frame clones and omits some. The profile covers approximately 110,000 clones, with approximately 65% appearing a single time and approximately 24% taken by the ten largest. Nashville, Tennessee was home to all donors, each a Caucasian adult. Each CD8 memory set brought CD45RO+ cells together with CCR7-negative CD45RA+ TemRA cells. Material for sequencing was memory CD8+ T cells sorted from blood. Subset in this sample: CD45RO+ cells pooled with CCR7-negative TemRA cells. J is TRBJ2-7 and V is TRBV10-3; 10 nucleotides align to TRBD1. The sequence derives from a woman under 40 in good health. CDR3: CAISPDRGYEQYF. The CDR3 DNA follows: TGTGCCATCAGCCCGGACAGGGGGTACGAGCAGTACTTC.